The 32 T cell receptor beta chains in this list originate from one sample, sequenced in a study of blood T cell repertoires in COVID-19. TCRdb's copy holds only in-frame clones and misses some; the assay was immunoSEQ multiplex PCR. The data hold over 200,000 clones, with less than 90% observed a single time. Input material: peripheral blood. These receptors were obtained from a man aged 60 to 75 who had recovered from COVID-19.

This chain joins TRBV12-3 or TRBV12-4 and TRBJ1-2; TRBD1 aligns across 7 bases. V lost 3 bases, J lost 7 bases, and 5 bases stayed unmatched. CDR3 length: 13 amino acids. This CDR3 reads CASSLVTGTGYTF. DNA of the CDR3: TGTGCCAGCAGTTTGGTGACAGGGACTGGCTACACCTTC.

A word on this clone: At one of its ends the junction is not consistent with the germline gene, which may arise from a read error. V and J are TRBV19 and TRBJ1-1; D is unresolved. The CDR3 consists of 12 residues. Germline V gives CDR1 LNHDA, CDR2 SQIVND (reference sequence). CDR3 region: CASTIPGREAFF. The CDR3 DNA sequence: TGTGCCAGTACTATACCCGGTCGGGAAGCTTTCTTT.

This chain connects TRBV29-1 to TRBJ1-4; D possibly corresponds to TRBD1 (6 bases). Germline V gene lookup returns CDR1 SQVTM and CDR2 ANQGSEA. The CDR3 has 18 residues. The V and J ends lost 5 bases and 0 bases respectively, with 22 bases between them. The CDR3 spells CSVLGTTGGGATNEKLFF. As DNA, the CDR3 is TGCAGCGTTCTTGGGACCACAGGAGGGGGGGCAACTAATGAAAAACTGTTTTTT. The full variable domain, its missing parts supplied by reference TRBV29-1 and TRBJ1-4, is SAVISQKPSRDICQRGTSLTIQCQVDSQVTMMFWYRQQPGQSLTLIATANQGSEATYESGFVIDKFPISRPNLTFSTLTVSNMSPEDSSIYLCSVLGTTGGGATNEKLFFGSGTQLSVL.

A single count supports this clone. This chain joins TRBV3-1 (or the pseudogene TRBV3-2) and TRBJ1-2; TRBD1 matches 7 bases. V trimming: 1 base; J trimming: 4 bases; junction bases outside the gene matches: 3. This CDR3 spans 14 amino acids. The V gene's germline CDR1 is LGHDT and CDR2 YNNKEL (reference sequence). CDR3 sequence (DNA): TGTGCCAGCAGCCAAGGAAGGACAGGCTATGGCTACACCTTC. It encodes CASSQGRTGYGYTF.

This clone has more than one count but fewer than ten. This chain connects TRBV3-1 (or the pseudogene TRBV3-2) to TRBJ2-2; 9 bases are a match to TRBD1. This CDR3 is 15 amino acids long. Trimming took 4 bases from V and 7 from J; bases not matched to a gene: 7. Germline V gives CDR1 LGHDT, CDR2 YNNKEL (reference sequence). The CDR3 DNA is TGTGCCAGCAGCCCCTGGGACAGGGCGGGCGGGGAGCTGTTTTTT. Translating it yields CASSPWDRAGGELFF.

V usage is TRBV19 and J usage is TRBJ1-3, with 8 bases lining up with TRBD1. The CDR3 spans 18 residues. With 7 bases clipped from V and 3 bases from J, the junction kept 17 bases outside the gene matches. CDR1 is LNHDA, CDR2 SQIVND, per germline (reference sequence). CDR3 in DNA: TGTGCCAGTACCTCAAGAGACAGGGGTTGGGTGAATGGAAACACCATATATTTT. As protein: CASTSRDRGWVNGNTIYF.

There are a few counts of this clone. The V gene is TRBV5-1, the J gene TRBJ1-6, with D unresolved. V lost 0 bases, J lost 10 bases, and 14 bases lay in between. Per germline, CDR1 SGHRS and CDR2 YFSETQ. This CDR3 is built from 15 residues. The CDR3: CASSLDAGGGSPLHF. The CDR3 DNA follows: TGCGCCAGCAGCTTGGATGCCGGCGGAGGCTCACCCCTCCACTTT.

The chain is built from TRBV6-7 and TRBJ1-5; a weak D match, TRBD1 (5 bases). TRBV6-7 has ORF status, its function being uncertain. The V gene lost 5 bases and the J gene lost 0 bases, with 23 bases spanning the gap. This CDR3 spans 19 amino acids. CDR3 region: CASSTKGRDSQSSNQPQHF. CDR3 in DNA: TGTGCCAGCAGTACTAAAGGACGAGACAGCCAGTCTAGCAATCAGCCCCAGCATTTT.

The V and J genes are TRBV2 and TRBJ2-1; 9 bases are a match to TRBD2. After removal of 9 bases from V and 6 bases from J, the junction contained 15 bases not matched to a gene. Germline V CDR1 and CDR2: SNHLY, FYNNEI. CDR3 length equals 16 residues. This CDR3 reads CARSIGGAGGGNEQFF. CDR3 in DNA: TGTGCCAGATCAATCGGCGGAGCGGGGGGTGGCAATGAGCAGTTCTTC.

This clone was observed once. This sample also contains other DNA sequences that code for the same CDR3. J is TRBJ2-1 and V is TRBV7-8; D is ambiguous. Trimming left V 1 base short and J 4 bases short, with 11 bases between. CDR1 and CDR2 (germline): SGHVS, FQNEAQ. The CDR3 has 15 residues. The CDR3 spells CASSLVGGTYNEQFF. Here the CDR3 DNA reads TGTGCCAGCAGCTTAGTTGGCGGAACTTACAATGAGCAGTTCTTC.

This chain connects TRBV4-2 to TRBJ2-2, with 7 bases fitting TRBD2. The CDR3 has 16 amino acids. The trim removed 4 bases at V and 1 base at J, leaving 6 bases unmatched. The germline CDR1 and CDR2 sequences are LGHNA and YNFKEQ. As DNA, the CDR3 is TGTGCCAGCAGCCCTAGCGCGGGGGAGAACACCGGGGAGCTGTTTTTT. Protein product: CASSPSAGENTGELFF.

CDR3 loop: CASSAQPAGGRETQYF. As DNA, the CDR3 is TGTGCCAGTAGTGCCCAACCCGCAGGGGGCCGGGAGACCCAGTACTTC. V and J are TRBV19 and TRBJ2-5; TRBD1 matches at 8 bases. The germline V gene has CDR1 LNHDA and CDR2 SQIVND (reference sequence). V was pared by 5 bases and J by 5 bases, with 13 bases of the junction left unmatched. The CDR3 is 16 amino acids.

J is TRBJ1-3 and V is TRBV5-4; 8 nucleotides agree with TRBD1. V lost 4 bases, J lost 5 bases, and 5 bases stayed unmatched. CDR1 is SGHNT, CDR2 YYREEE, per germline (reference sequence). CDR3 length: 14 amino acids. CDR3 DNA sequence: TGTGCCAGCAGCCATGGACAGGGAAGAAACACCATATATTTT. It encodes CASSHGQGRNTIYF.

V usage is TRBV27 and J usage is TRBJ2-1, with D maybe TRBD1 (5 bases). V lost 5 bases, J lost 8 bases, and 19 bases lay in between. From germline, CDR1 is MNHEY and CDR2 SMNVEV (reference sequence). The CDR3 extends over 15 amino acids. As DNA, the CDR3 is TGTGCCAGCAGTGCCATCGGACACCGCCCCGATGAGCAGTTCTTC. It encodes CASSAIGHRPDEQFF.

The rearrangement joins TRBV5-4 to TRBJ2-3, with 8 nucleotides matching TRBD2. The CDR3 has 14 amino acids. Germline CDR1 SGHNT, CDR2 YYREEE (reference sequence). Unmatched junction bases numbered 3, after V lost 4 bases and J lost 2 bases. This CDR3 is CASSPGGVTDTQYF. The CDR3 DNA reads as TGTGCCAGCAGCCCGGGGGGGGTCACAGATACGCAGTATTTT. Based on the CDR3 plus reference TRBV5-4 and TRBJ2-3, the full variable domain is ETGVTQSPTHLIKTRGQQVTLRCSSQSGHNTVSWYQQALGQGPQFIFQYYREEENGRGNFPPRFSGLQFPNYSSELNVNALELDDSALYLCASSPGGVTDTQYFGPGTRLTVL.

The genes are TRBV29-1 and TRBJ2-7, with 15 bases that match TRBD2. The CDR3 sequence is 16 residues long. The germline CDR1 and CDR2 sequences are SQVTM and ANQGSEA. After removal of 0 bases from V and 7 bases from J, the junction contained 7 bases not matched to a gene. CDR3 bases: TGCAGCGTTGAAGACCGGACTAGCGGGGGGGCCGGGGAGCAGTACTTC. It specifies CSVEDRTSGGAGEQYF.

The rearrangement joins TRBV15 to TRBJ2-1; the match to TRBD1 covers 10 bases. The CDR3 sequence is 17 residues long. Germline CDR1 LNHNV, CDR2 YYDKDF (reference sequence). J lost 3 bases, V lost 5 bases, and 10 bases had no gene match. Here the CDR3 reads CATSDPLGQGFYNEQFF. In DNA form, the CDR3 reads TGTGCCACCAGCGACCCCCTGGGACAGGGGTTCTACAATGAGCAGTTCTTC. The complete variable domain, with remaining parts taken from reference TRBV15 and TRBJ2-1, reads DAMVIQNPRYQVTQFGKPVTLSCSQTLNHNVMYWYQQKSSQAPKLLFHYYDKDFNNEADTPDNFQSRRPNTSFCFLDIRSPGLGDTAMYLCATSDPLGQGFYNEQFFGPGTRLTVL.

The chain joins TRBV18 to TRBJ1-1; D remains ambiguous. Trimming pared 0 bases from V and 4 bases from J, leaving 12 bases between. Germline V gene sequence: CDR1 KGHSH, CDR2 LQKENI. This CDR3 is 15 amino acids long. The CDR3 DNA is TGTGCCAGCTCACCACCGGAGCAGCTGGGCACTGAAGCTTTCTTT. It specifies CASSPPEQLGTEAFF.

The genes are TRBV7-9 and TRBJ1-1, with 9 bases lining up with TRBD1. Germline V gene sequence: CDR1 SEHNR, CDR2 FQNEAQ (reference sequence). There are 15 residues in the CDR3. Trimming at V came to 6 bases and at J to 3 bases, leaving 8 bases not matched to a gene. The CDR3 coding sequence is TGTGCCAGCAGGGGGACAGGGCCAAGTCACACTGAAGCTTTCTTT. This encodes CASRGTGPSHTEAFF. The whole variable domain, filled in from reference TRBV7-9 and TRBJ1-1, reads DTGVSQNPRHKITKRGQNVTFRCDPISEHNRLYWYRQTLGQGPEFLTYFQNEAQLEKSRLLSDRFSAERPKGSFSTLEIQRTEQGDSAMYLCASRGTGPSHTEAFFGQGTRLTVV.

The V and J genes are TRBV4-2 and TRBJ2-1, with TRBD2 matching 13 bases. There are 16 residues in the CDR3. CDR1 is LGHNA and CDR2 is YNFKEQ in the germline V gene. J was trimmed by 6 bases and V by 1 base; bases with no gene match: 3. The CDR3 DNA reads as TGTGCCAGCAGCCAAGCAGGACTAGCGGGGGCCAATGAGCAGTTCTTC. This gives the protein CASSQAGLAGANEQFF.

As to this clone: The identical CDR3 is also encoded by other nucleotide sequences in the sample. This rearrangement joins TRBV15 to TRBJ1-1, with 7 bases fitting TRBD1. Germline loops: CDR1 LNHNV, CDR2 YYDKDF (reference sequence). This CDR3 is built from 14 residues. V shed 1 base, J shed 4 bases, and the junction held 3 bases outside the gene matches. CDR3 in DNA: TGTGCCACCAGCAGAGGATCAGGGGGCACTGAAGCTTTCTTT. Translated, it gives CATSRGSGGTEAFF.

The chain carries TRBV30 and TRBJ2-1; 14 bases are a match to TRBD2. CDR1 is GTSNPN, CDR2 SVGIG, per germline (reference sequence). There are 17 residues in the CDR3. The junction had 10 bases not matched to a gene; V was cut back by 0 bases and J by 9 bases. DNA of the CDR3: TGTGCCTGGAGTGTACTCCGGACTAGCGGGGGGCAAGGTGAGCAGTTCTTC. This translates into CAWSVLRTSGGQGEQFF. Together with reference TRBV30 and TRBJ2-1, the CDR3 gives the full variable domain: SQTIHQWPATLVQPVGSPLSLECTVEGTSNPNLYWYRQAAGRGLQLLFYSVGIGQISSEVPQNLSASRPQDRQFILSSKKLLLSDSGFYLCAWSVLRTSGGQGEQFFGPGTRLTVL.

The genes are TRBV7-6 and TRBJ1-1; 9 bases agree with TRBD1. Germline CDR1 SGHVS, CDR2 FNYEAQ. With V trimmed by 0 bases and J by 3 bases, 11 bases remained unmatched. CDR3 length: 18 residues. Written as DNA, the CDR3 is TGTGCCAGCAGCTTAGCCAACTTTGACAGGGGGGAAGACACTGAAGCTTTCTTT. As protein: CASSLANFDRGEDTEAFF.

The chain couples TRBV11-2 to TRBJ2-3, with 7 bases identical to TRBD1. CDR3 length: 14 residues. Germline V gene sequence: CDR1 SGHAT, CDR2 FQNNGV. V was clipped by 5 bases and J by 1 base; unmatched bases: 3. CDR3 sequence reads: CASSTGVGTDTQYF. The CDR3 DNA reads as TGTGCCAGCAGCACAGGGGTCGGCACAGATACGCAGTATTTT.

This sequence joins TRBV15 and TRBJ1-5; tentatively, D is TRBD1 (5 bases). V lost 4 bases to trimming and J lost 7 bases, with 17 bases between them. This CDR3 has 15 amino acids. Germline CDR1 and CDR2: LNHNV and YYDKDF (reference sequence). The CDR3 reads CATSISGPGDQPQHF. CDR3 sequence (DNA): TGTGCCACCAGCATCTCAGGGCCGGGAGACCAGCCCCAGCATTTT.

J is TRBJ1-2 and V is TRBV23-1; 8 bases are shared with TRBD1. TRBV23-1 is given ORF status, its function remaining uncertain. V lost 7 bases to trimming and J lost 4 bases; unmatched junction nucleotides: 14. The CDR3 consists of 16 residues. The CDR3 protein is CASIERTGKKGYGYTF. DNA for the CDR3: TGCGCCAGCATAGAAAGGACAGGGAAGAAAGGCTATGGCTACACCTTC.

This sequence joins TRBV7-8 and TRBJ2-1; D is possibly TRBD1 (6 bases). Germline loops: CDR1 SGHVS, CDR2 FQNEAQ. Trimming took 5 bases from V and 8 from J, leaving 22 bases between them. There are 16 residues in the CDR3. Written as DNA, the CDR3 is TGTGCCAGCAGCAGACCCAGGGCAGGGGTTCGCGATGAGCAGTTCTTC. This translates into CASSRPRAGVRDEQFF.

The CDR3: CASSQVRGETQYF. For the CDR3, the DNA is TGTGCCAGCAGCCAGGTCCGCGGCGAGACCCAGTACTTC. The rearrangement links TRBV6-2 or TRBV6-3 to TRBJ2-5; D gene uncertain. V lost 6 bases, J lost 5 bases, and 13 bases lay in between. Per germline, CDR1 MNHEY and CDR2 SVGEGT. The CDR3 is made up of 13 amino acids.

V and J are TRBV19 and TRBJ2-5; TRBD1 aligns across 7 bases. From germline, CDR1 is LNHDA and CDR2 SQIVND (reference sequence). J was trimmed by 5 bases and V by 3 bases; bases with no gene match: 9. The CDR3 runs 15 residues. CDR3 bases: TGTGCCAGTAGTATTTCCCAGACAGGGTTGGAGACCCAGTACTTC. Translated, it gives CASSISQTGLETQYF.

The V gene is TRBV5-8, the J gene TRBJ1-1; 7 nucleotides agree with TRBD1. After removal of 2 bases from V and 5 bases from J, the junction contained 3 bases not matched to a gene. CDR3 size: 13 residues. CDR1 is SGHTS and CDR2 is YDEGEE in the germline V gene. In DNA, the CDR3 is TGTGCCAGCAGCTTTGACAGGGTAACTGAAGCTTTCTTT. This encodes CASSFDRVTEAFF.

This clone has just a few counts. The gene calls are TRBV19 and TRBJ2-2; 7 bases align to TRBD1. Germline loops: CDR1 LNHDA, CDR2 SQIVND (reference sequence). The V and J ends lost 8 bases and 1 base, in that order; junction bases with no gene match: 4. This CDR3 has 14 amino acids. CDR3 loop: CASVGQRNTGELFF. CDR3 DNA sequence: TGTGCCAGTGTGGGACAGCGGAACACCGGGGAGCTGTTTTTT.

There are a few counts of this clone. V usage is TRBV4-2 and J usage is TRBJ2-5; the D gene is possibly TRBD2 (6 bases). Germline V gene sequence: CDR1 LGHNA, CDR2 YNFKEQ. V was cut by 0 bases and J by 0 bases, with 8 bases left in between. CDR3 length equals 15 residues. This CDR3 reads CASSQDRGNQETQYF. Here the CDR3 DNA reads TGTGCCAGCAGCCAAGATCGGGGGAACCAAGAGACCCAGTACTTC.